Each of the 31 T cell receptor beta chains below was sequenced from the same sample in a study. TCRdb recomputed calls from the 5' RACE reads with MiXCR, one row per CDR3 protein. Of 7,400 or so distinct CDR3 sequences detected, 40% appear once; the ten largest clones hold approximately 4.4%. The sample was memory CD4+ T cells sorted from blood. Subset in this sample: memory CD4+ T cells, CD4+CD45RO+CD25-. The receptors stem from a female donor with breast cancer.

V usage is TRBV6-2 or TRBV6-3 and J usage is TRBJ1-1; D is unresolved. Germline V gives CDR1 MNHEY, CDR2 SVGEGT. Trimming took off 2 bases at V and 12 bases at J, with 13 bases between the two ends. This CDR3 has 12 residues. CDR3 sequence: CASSYRLTRTFF. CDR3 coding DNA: TGTGCCAGCAGTTACCGACTGACGAGGACTTTCTTT.

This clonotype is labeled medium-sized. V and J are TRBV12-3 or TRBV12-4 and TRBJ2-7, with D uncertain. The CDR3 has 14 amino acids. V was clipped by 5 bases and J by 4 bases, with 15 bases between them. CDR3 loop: CASSPRAGQYEQYF. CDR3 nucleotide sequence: TGTGCCAGCAGTCCCCGGGCAGGTCAGTACGAGCAGTACTTC.

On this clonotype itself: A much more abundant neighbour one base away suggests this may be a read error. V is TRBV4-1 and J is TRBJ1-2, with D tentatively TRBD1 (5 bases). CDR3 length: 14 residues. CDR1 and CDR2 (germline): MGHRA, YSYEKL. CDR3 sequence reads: CASSQEVGAMGYAF. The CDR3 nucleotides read TGCGCCAGCAGCCAAGAGGTCGGGGCCATGGGCTACGCCTTC.

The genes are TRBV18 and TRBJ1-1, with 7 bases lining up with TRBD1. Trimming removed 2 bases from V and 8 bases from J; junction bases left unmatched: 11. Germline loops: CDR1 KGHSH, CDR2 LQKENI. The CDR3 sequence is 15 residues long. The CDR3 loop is CASSPNRGSDREAFF. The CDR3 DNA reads TGTGCCAGCTCACCAAATCGAGGTTCGGACAGGGAAGCTTTCTTT.

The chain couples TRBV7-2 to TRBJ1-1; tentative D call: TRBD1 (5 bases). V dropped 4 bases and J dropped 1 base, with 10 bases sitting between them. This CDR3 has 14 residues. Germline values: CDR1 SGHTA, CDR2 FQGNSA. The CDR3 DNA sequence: TGTGCCAGCAGCTACCGGGACGGGAACACTGAAGCTTTCTTT. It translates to CASSYRDGNTEAFF.

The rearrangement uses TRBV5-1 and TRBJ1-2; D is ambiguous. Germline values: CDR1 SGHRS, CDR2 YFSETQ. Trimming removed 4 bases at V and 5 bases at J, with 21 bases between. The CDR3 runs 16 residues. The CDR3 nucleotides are TGCGCCAGCAGCCTGGCGGGTGTAGGGCTCGGGTATGGCTACACCTTC. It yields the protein CASSLAGVGLGYGYTF. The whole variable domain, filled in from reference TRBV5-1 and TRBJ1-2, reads KAGVTQTPRYLIKTRGQQVTLSCSPISGHRSVSWYQQTPGQGLQFLFEYFSETQRNKGNFPGRFSGRQFSNSRSEMNVSTLELGDSALYLCASSLAGVGLGYGYTFGSGTRLTVV.

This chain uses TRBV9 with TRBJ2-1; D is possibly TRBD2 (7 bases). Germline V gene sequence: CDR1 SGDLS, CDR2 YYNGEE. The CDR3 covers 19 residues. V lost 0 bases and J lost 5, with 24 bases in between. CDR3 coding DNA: TGTGCCAGCAGCGTAGCTGGGGGGGGGGCTAGCGAAAGGGACAATGAGCAGTTCTTC. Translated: CASSVAGGGASERDNEQFF.

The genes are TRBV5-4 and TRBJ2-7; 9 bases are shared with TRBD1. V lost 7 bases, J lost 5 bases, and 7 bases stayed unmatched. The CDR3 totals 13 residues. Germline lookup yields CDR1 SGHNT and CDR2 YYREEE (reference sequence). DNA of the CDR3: TGTGCCAGCTCTCGGACAGGGGCGGACGAGCAGTACTTC. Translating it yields CASSRTGADEQYF.

CDR3 in DNA: TGTGCCGTCTTACAGGGTGCGAACACTGAAGCTTTCTTT. It codes for CAVLQGANTEAFF. V and J are TRBV10-3 and TRBJ1-1; weak D call: TRBD1 (6 bases). The CDR3 totals 13 residues. Germline lookup yields CDR1 ENHRY and CDR2 SYGVKD. V lost 11 bases and J 1 base, leaving 14 bases between the germline ends.

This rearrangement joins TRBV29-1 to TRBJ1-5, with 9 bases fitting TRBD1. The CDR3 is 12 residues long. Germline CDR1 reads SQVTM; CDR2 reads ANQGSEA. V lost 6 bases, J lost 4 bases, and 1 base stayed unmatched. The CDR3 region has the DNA TGCAGCGTGGGGACAGGGAATCAGCCCCAGCATTTT. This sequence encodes CSVGTGNQPQHF. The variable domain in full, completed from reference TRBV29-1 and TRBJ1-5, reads SAVISQKPSRDICQRGTSLTIQCQVDSQVTMMFWYRQQPGQSLTLIATANQGSEATYESGFVIDKFPISRPNLTFSTLTVSNMSPEDSSIYLCSVGTGNQPQHFGDGTRLSIL.

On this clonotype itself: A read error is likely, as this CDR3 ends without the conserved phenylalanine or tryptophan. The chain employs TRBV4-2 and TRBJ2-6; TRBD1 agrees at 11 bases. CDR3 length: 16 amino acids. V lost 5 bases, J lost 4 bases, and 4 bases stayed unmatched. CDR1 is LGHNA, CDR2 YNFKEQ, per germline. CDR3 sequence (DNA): TGTGCCAGCAGCGGACAGGGGGCGCACGGGGCCAACGTCCTGACTCTC. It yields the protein CASSGQGAHGANVLTL.

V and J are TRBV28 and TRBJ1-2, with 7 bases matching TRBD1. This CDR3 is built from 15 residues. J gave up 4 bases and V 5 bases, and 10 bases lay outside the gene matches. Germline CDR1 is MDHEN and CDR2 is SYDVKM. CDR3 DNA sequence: TGTGCCAGCAGTGACGGAACAGGGGTCACCTATGGCTACACCTTC. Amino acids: CASSDGTGVTYGYTF.

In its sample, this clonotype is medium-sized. The CDR3: CSARDGRAGNTGELFF. CDR3 bases: TGCAGTGCTAGAGATGGGCGGGCTGGTAACACCGGGGAGCTGTTTTTT. The V gene is TRBV20-1, the J gene TRBJ2-2; D is perhaps TRBD2 (5 bases). The CDR3 length is 16 residues. V was cut by 0 bases and J by 2 bases, with 13 bases left in between. CDR1 and CDR2 (germline): DFQATT, SNEGSKA (reference sequence).

CDR3 residues: CSASTRNQETQYF. In DNA form, the CDR3 reads TGCAGTGCTTCCACACGAAACCAAGAGACCCAGTACTTC. The chain employs TRBV20-1 and TRBJ2-5; D gene uncertain. CDR3 length: 13 residues. The V gene lost 5 bases and the J gene lost 0 bases, with 10 bases spanning the gap. The germline V gene has CDR1 DFQATT and CDR2 SNEGSKA (reference sequence).

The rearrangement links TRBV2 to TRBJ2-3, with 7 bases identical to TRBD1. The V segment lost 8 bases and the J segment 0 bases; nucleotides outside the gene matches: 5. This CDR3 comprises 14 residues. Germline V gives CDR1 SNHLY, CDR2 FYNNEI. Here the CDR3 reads CASGRDRSTDTQYF. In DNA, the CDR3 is TGTGCCAGCGGCCGGGACAGAAGCACAGATACGCAGTATTTT. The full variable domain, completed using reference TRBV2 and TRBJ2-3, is EPEVTQTPSHQVTQMGQEVILRCVPISNHLYFYWYRQILGQKVEFLVSFYNNEISEKSEIFDDQFSVERPDGSNFTLKIRSTKLEDSAMYFCASGRDRSTDTQYFGPGTRLTVL.

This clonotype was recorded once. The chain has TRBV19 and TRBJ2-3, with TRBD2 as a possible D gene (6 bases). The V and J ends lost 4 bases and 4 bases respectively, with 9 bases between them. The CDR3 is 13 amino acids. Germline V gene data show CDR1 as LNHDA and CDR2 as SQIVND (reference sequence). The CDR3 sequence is CASSRGLSDTQYF. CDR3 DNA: TGTGCCAGTAGTAGGGGACTGTCAGATACGCAGTATTTT.

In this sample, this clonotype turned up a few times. CDR3 loop: CSAGRVGEQYF. Here the CDR3 DNA reads TGCAGTGCTGGCCGGGTTGGTGAGCAGTACTTC. This chain links TRBV20-1 with TRBJ2-7; no clear D gene. The V end was cut by 5 bases, the J end by 7 bases, with 12 bases between. There are 11 residues in the CDR3. Germline CDR1 reads DFQATT; CDR2 reads SNEGSKA (reference sequence).

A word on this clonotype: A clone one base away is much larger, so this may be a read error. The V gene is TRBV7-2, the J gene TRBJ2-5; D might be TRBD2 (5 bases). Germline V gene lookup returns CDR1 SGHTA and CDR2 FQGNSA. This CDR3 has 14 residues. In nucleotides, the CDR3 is TGTGCCAGCAGCCCCGTAGCGTACCAAGAGACCCGGTACTTC. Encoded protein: CASSPVAYQETRYF. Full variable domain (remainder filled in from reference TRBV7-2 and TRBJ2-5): GAGVSQSPSNKVTEKGKDVELRCDPISGHTALYWYRQSLGQGLEFLIYFQGNSAPDKSGLPSDRFSAERTGGSVSTLTIQRTQQEDSAVYLCASSPVAYQETRYFGPGTRLLVL.

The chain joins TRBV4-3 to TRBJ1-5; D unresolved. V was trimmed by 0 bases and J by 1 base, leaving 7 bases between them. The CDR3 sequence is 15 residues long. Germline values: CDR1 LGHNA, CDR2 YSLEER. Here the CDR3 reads CASSQDLSSNQPQHF. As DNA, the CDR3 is TGCGCCAGCAGCCAAGATCTTTCCAGCAATCAGCCCCAGCATTTT.

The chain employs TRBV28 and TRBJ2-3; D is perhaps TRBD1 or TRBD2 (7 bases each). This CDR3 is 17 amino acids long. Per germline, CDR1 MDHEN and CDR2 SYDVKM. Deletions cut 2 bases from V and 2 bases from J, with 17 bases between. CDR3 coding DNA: TGTGCCAGCAGTTTAAGGGAGGGGGCTATAGTCACAGATACGCAGTATTTT. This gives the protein CASSLREGAIVTDTQYF. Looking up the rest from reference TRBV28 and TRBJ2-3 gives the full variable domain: DVKVTQSSRYLVKRTGEKVFLECVQDMDHENMFWYRQDPGLGLRLIYFSYDVKMKEKGDIPEGYSVSREKKERFSLILESASTNQTSMYLCASSLREGAIVTDTQYFGPGTRLTVL.

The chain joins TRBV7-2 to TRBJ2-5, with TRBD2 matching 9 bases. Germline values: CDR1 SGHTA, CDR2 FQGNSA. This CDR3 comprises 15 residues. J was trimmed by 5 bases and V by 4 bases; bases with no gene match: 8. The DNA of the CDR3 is TGTGCCAGCAGCTCAATAGCGGGAGCAAGCGAGACCCAGTACTTC. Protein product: CASSSIAGASETQYF.

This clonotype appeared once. The CDR3 spells CASSQEGTRETQYF. The CDR3 DNA reads as TGCGCCAGCAGCCAAGAGGGGACTCGGGAGACCCAGTACTTC. This chain joins TRBV4-1 and TRBJ2-5; D might be TRBD2 (6 bases). This CDR3 is 14 amino acids long. The V end was cut by 0 bases, the J end by 5 bases, with 10 bases between. Germline CDR1 reads MGHRA; CDR2 reads YSYEKL.

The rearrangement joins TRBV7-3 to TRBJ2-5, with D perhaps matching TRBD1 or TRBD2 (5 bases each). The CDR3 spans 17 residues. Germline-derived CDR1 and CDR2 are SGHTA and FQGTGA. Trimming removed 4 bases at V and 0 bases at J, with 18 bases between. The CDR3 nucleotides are TGTGCCAGCAGCTCAATATTGGGGGAGTATAACCAAGAGACCCAGTACTTC. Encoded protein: CASSSILGEYNQETQYF.

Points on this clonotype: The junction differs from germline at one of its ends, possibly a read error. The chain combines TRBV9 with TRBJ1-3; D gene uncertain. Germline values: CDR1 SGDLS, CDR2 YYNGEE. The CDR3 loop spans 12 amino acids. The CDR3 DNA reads TGTGCCAGCAGCCGGTCTGGAAACACCACATATTTT. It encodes CASSRSGNTTYF.

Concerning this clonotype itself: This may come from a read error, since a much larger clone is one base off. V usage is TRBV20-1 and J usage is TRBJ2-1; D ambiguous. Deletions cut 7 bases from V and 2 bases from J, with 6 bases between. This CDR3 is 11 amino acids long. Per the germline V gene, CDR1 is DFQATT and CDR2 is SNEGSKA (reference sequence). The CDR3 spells CSVMAYNEQFF. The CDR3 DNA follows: TGCAGTGTTATGGCCTACAATGAGCAGTTCTTC.

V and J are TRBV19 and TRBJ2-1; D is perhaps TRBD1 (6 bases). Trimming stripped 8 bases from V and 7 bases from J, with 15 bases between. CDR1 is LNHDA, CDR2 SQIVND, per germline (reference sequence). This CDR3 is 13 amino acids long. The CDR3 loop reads CASSTGRGNEQFF. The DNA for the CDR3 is TGTGCCAGTTCAACCGGCAGGGGTAATGAGCAGTTCTTC.

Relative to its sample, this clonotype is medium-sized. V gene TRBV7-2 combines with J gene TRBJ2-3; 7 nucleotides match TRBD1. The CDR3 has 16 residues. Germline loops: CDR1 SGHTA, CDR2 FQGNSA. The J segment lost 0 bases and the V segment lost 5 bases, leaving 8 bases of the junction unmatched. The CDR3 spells CASSHTGARSTDTQYF. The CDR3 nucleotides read TGTGCCAGCAGCCATACAGGGGCGCGGAGCACAGATACGCAGTATTTT.

CDR3 residues: CASSLTGVGANVLTF. DNA for the CDR3: TGTGCCAGCTCACTGACAGGGGTTGGGGCCAACGTCCTGACTTTC. J is TRBJ2-6 and V is TRBV18; 8 nucleotides align to TRBD1. V dropped 4 bases and J dropped 3; count of bases not matched to a gene: 2. CDR1 is KGHSH, CDR2 LQKENI, per germline. There are 15 residues in the CDR3.

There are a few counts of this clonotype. In nucleotides, the CDR3 is TGTGCCACCAGCAGAGTTGGGAAGGGAAGACCGACTGGAGATACGCAGTATTTT. Its translation is CATSRVGKGRPTGDTQYF. The chain couples TRBV15 to TRBJ2-3; D ambiguous. Between the trimmed V and J ends, which lost 1 base and 5 bases, there was a span of 22 bases. Germline CDR1 reads LNHNV; CDR2 reads YYDKDF (reference sequence). This CDR3 is built from 18 residues.

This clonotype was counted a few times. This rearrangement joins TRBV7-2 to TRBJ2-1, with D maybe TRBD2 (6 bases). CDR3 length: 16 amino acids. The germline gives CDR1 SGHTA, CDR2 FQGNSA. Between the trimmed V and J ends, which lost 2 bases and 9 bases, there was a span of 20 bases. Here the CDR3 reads CASSLHGGMNLGEQFF. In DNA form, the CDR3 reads TGTGCCAGCAGCTTACACGGCGGGATGAATCTCGGTGAGCAGTTCTTC.

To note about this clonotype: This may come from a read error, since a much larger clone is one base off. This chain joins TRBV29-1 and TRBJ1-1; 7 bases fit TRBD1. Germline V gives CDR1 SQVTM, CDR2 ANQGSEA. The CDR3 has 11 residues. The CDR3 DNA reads TGCGGCGTCGACAGGGTCGGTATAACTTTCTTT. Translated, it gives CGVDRVGITFF.